The T cell receptor beta chain under discussion was sequenced for a study of TIL therapy for anti-PD-1-resistant metastatic lung cancer. On the study more broadly: Most patients had lung adenocarcinoma; a few tumors were EGFR-mutant, two ALK-rearranged; half smoked currently or formerly.

V was shortened by 5 bases and J by 2 bases, with 19 bases between the two germline ends. Germline V gene data show CDR1 as MDHEN and CDR2 as SYDVKM. The CDR3 has 16 amino acids. Sequencing used immunoSEQ v3. The method was immunoSEQ multiplex PCR; TCRdb's version includes in-frame clones alone and lacks a portion of them. The data contain tens of thousands of clones, about 69% of them seen just once; the ten biggest clones take up roughly 7.2%. Described time point: pre-treatment sample, taken before nivolumab and TIL therapy. Stage 4 NSCLC adults joined between October 2017 and January 2020. The J gene is TRBJ2-7, the V gene TRBV28; TRBD2 might be the D (7 bases). The sample here was blood, taken at baseline. This receptor was obtained from a person aged 25-79 years with non-small cell lung cancer. CDR3 residues: CASSASYGGPTYEQYF. The CDR3 DNA reads TGTGCCAGCAGTGCCTCCTACGGGGGGCCCACCTACGAGCAGTACTTC.